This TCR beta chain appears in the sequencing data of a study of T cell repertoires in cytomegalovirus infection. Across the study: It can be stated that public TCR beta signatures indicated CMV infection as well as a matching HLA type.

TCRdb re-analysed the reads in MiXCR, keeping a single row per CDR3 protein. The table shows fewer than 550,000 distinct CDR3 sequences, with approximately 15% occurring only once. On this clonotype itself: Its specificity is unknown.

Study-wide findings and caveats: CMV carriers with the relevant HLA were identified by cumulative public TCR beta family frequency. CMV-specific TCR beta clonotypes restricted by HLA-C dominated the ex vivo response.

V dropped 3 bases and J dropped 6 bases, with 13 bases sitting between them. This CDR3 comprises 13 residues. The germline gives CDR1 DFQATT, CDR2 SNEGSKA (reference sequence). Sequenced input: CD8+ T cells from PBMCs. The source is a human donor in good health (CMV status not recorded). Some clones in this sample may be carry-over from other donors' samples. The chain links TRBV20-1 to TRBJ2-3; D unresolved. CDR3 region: CSASLKGRDTQYF. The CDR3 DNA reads TGCAGTGCTAGCCTGAAGGGAAGGGATACGCAGTATTTT.